Presented here are 19 T cell receptor beta chains from one specimen sequenced in a study of T-cell reconstitution after alpha-beta-depleted transplantation in children. Using unique molecular identifiers, the investigators prepared the TCRbeta library. TCRdb processed the PCR reads anew with MiXCR; each CDR3 protein has one entry. The repertoire holds about 360,000 distinct CDR3 sequences, with roughly 14% as singletons. The source was PBMCs, collected from the stem cell graft. The receptors here all came from a human donor who donated a stem cell graft to a child with Fanconi anemia.

This clonotype was picked up many times. This chain connects TRBV5-1 to TRBJ1-1; TRBD1 agrees at 9 bases. The length of the CDR3 is 14 residues. V shed 5 bases and J 3 bases; nucleotides not matched to a gene: 5. The germline V gene encodes CDR1 SGHRS and CDR2 YFSETQ. The CDR3 nucleotides are TGCGCCAGCAGAAGGACAGGGGATGACACTGAAGCTTTCTTT. It translates to CASRRTGDDTEAFF.

This clonotype showed up just a few times. This chain links TRBV3-1 with TRBJ2-5, with TRBD2 matching over 8 bases. J lost 2 bases, V lost 1 base, and 6 bases had no gene match. The CDR3 has 16 residues. Germline-derived CDR1 and CDR2 are LGHDT and YNNKEL (reference sequence). CDR3 loop: CASSQAQRGPQETQYF. Written as DNA, the CDR3 is TGTGCCAGCAGCCAAGCCCAGCGGGGGCCTCAAGAGACCCAGTACTTC.

This clonotype was detected once. The rearrangement uses TRBV5-5 and TRBJ1-1, with D perhaps TRBD1 (6 bases). The CDR3 runs 13 residues. CDR1 is SGHKS and CDR2 is YYEKEE in the germline V gene (reference sequence). V lost 2 bases to trimming and J lost 6 bases, with 11 bases between them. The DNA for the CDR3 is TGTGCCAGCAGCTTTACAGGGAGACCTGAAGCTTTCTTT. This translates into CASSFTGRPEAFF.

This clonotype was seen ten or more times. The V gene is TRBV28, the J gene TRBJ1-5; possible D gene TRBD1, 6 bases. V lost 5 bases and J 6 bases, leaving 11 bases between the germline ends. Looked up from germline, CDR1 is MDHEN and CDR2 is SYDVKM. The CDR3 is 13 amino acids. CDR3 loop: CASSRQDAQPQHF. CDR3 nucleotides: TGTGCCAGCAGTCGACAGGACGCTCAGCCCCAGCATTTT.

This clonotype was counted a few times. V usage is TRBV19 and J usage is TRBJ2-3; the D gene is possibly TRBD2 (5 bases). The germline V gene has CDR1 LNHDA and CDR2 SQIVND (reference sequence). Trimming removed 3 bases at V and 2 bases at J, with 9 bases between. This CDR3 spans 14 amino acids. The CDR3 DNA sequence: TGTGCCAGTAGTATGGGAGCGGCCACAGATACGCAGTATTTT. Translating it yields CASSMGAATDTQYF.

By frequency in the sample, this clonotype is medium-sized. V gene TRBV20-1 combines with J gene TRBJ2-1, with D unresolved. CDR1 is DFQATT and CDR2 is SNEGSKA in the germline V gene (reference sequence). The CDR3 covers 15 residues. Trimming removed 6 bases from V and 3 bases from J, with 18 bases in between. This CDR3 reads CSAPAATFNYNEQFF. CDR3 bases: TGCAGTGCCCCCGCGGCAACTTTTAACTACAATGAGCAGTTCTTC.

This clonotype was observed at least ten times. The V gene is TRBV25-1, the J gene TRBJ2-3, with D perhaps matching TRBD2 (6 bases). Between the trimmed V and J ends, which lost 10 bases and 2 bases, there was a span of 22 bases. CDR3 length equals 16 residues. The germline V gene has CDR1 MGHDK and CDR2 SYGVNS. The CDR3, as DNA: TGTGCCACCAGCCAGGGTGGAGGGTACGACACAGATACGCAGTATTTT. This encodes CATSQGGGYDTDTQYF.

This clonotype was counted between two and nine times. V and J are TRBV3-1 and TRBJ1-2; D gene uncertain. V was pared by 0 bases and J by 2 bases, with 7 bases between. Germline CDR1 and CDR2: LGHDT and YNNKEL (reference sequence). The CDR3 consists of 14 residues. CDR3 DNA sequence: TGTGCCAGCAGCCAAGAGCACATAAACTATGGCTACACCTTC. Its protein is CASSQEHINYGYTF.

This clonotype was recorded at least ten times. The chain combines TRBV11-1 with TRBJ1-1; the D gene is possibly TRBD1 (6 bases). In germline, CDR1 is SGHAT, CDR2 FQDESV (reference sequence). Trimming pared 5 bases from V and 5 bases from J, leaving 18 bases between. This CDR3 contains 15 residues. The CDR3 DNA is TGTGCCAGCAGCCCCCGCCGGGGGGCGCGGACTGAAGCTTTCTTT. Amino acid sequence: CASSPRRGARTEAFF.

A few counts support this clonotype. The gene calls are TRBV3-1 and TRBJ2-3, with a weak D call TRBD2 (5 bases). V dropped 3 bases and J dropped 5 bases, with 9 bases sitting between them. Germline V gene lookup returns CDR1 LGHDT and CDR2 YNNKEL (reference sequence). CDR3 size: 13 residues. CDR3 coding DNA: TGTGCCAGCAGCCACCGAGAGGGAGATACGCAGTATTTT. Protein product: CASSHREGDTQYF.

This clonotype has a handful of counts. V usage is TRBV28 and J usage is TRBJ2-1; no clear D. Trimming removed 7 bases at V and 3 bases at J, with 10 bases between. This CDR3 comprises 13 residues. The germline CDR1 and CDR2 sequences are MDHEN and SYDVKM. The CDR3: CASTGNLYNEQFF. For the CDR3, the DNA is TGTGCCAGCACCGGAAATCTCTACAATGAGCAGTTCTTC.

This clonotype has ten or more counts. J is TRBJ2-7 and V is TRBV5-6; D ambiguous. The CDR3 has 13 residues. V lost 2 bases and J 1 base, leaving 7 bases between the germline ends. Germline V gene sequence: CDR1 SGHDT, CDR2 YYEEEE. This chain's CDR3 is CASSFRDSYEQYF. CDR3 DNA sequence: TGTGCCAGCAGCTTCAGAGATTCCTACGAGCAGTACTTC.

The gene calls are TRBV20-1 and TRBJ2-3; tentative D call: TRBD1 (7 bases). V was trimmed by 3 bases and J by 4 bases, leaving 20 bases between them. This CDR3 is 16 amino acids long. CDR1 and CDR2 (germline): DFQATT, SNEGSKA (reference sequence). The CDR3 sequence: CSASGQAGIKADTQYF. For the CDR3, the DNA is TGCAGTGCTAGTGGACAGGCGGGGATTAAGGCAGATACGCAGTATTTT.

V and J are TRBV7-9 and TRBJ1-2; D gene uncertain. CDR1 is SEHNR and CDR2 is FQNEAQ in the germline V gene (reference sequence). CDR3 length: 15 amino acids. Trimming left V 1 base short and J 4 bases short, with 13 bases between. The CDR3 nucleotides read TGTGCCAGCAGCTTAGGAGTCTCCTCCAGCTATGGCTACACCTTC. The encoded protein is CASSLGVSSSYGYTF.

The rearrangement uses TRBV7-8 and TRBJ2-1; 7 bases agree with TRBD2. The CDR3 sequence is 17 residues long. CDR1 SGHVS and CDR2 FQNEAQ come from the germline V gene. J lost 0 bases, V lost 5 bases, and 10 bases had no gene match. The chain's CDR3 is CASSDGLVPSSYNEQFF. The CDR3 nucleotides read TGTGCCAGCAGCGATGGACTAGTACCGAGCTCCTACAATGAGCAGTTCTTC.

This chain uses TRBV12-3 or TRBV12-4 with TRBJ1-3; D gene uncertain. V lost 7 bases and J lost 2, with 6 bases in between. This CDR3 is built from 12 residues. The DNA of the CDR3 is TGTGCCAGCACTATGGCTGGAAACACCATATATTTT. Translated, it gives CASTMAGNTIYF.

The V call is TRBV29-1, the J call TRBJ2-1; the D gene is possibly TRBD2 (6 bases). Germline V gene lookup returns CDR1 SQVTM and CDR2 ANQGSEA. The CDR3 is 15 amino acids. Deletions cut 3 bases from V and 3 bases from J, with 15 bases between. In DNA form, the CDR3 reads TGCAGCGTTGATGCGTGGGGGGAAGTCTACAATGAGCAGTTCTTC. Its protein is CSVDAWGEVYNEQFF.

This clonotype turned up a few times. The chain uses TRBV20-1 and TRBJ2-7, with 7 bases aligning to TRBD1. Per the germline V gene, CDR1 is DFQATT and CDR2 is SNEGSKA (reference sequence). J lost 0 bases, V lost 4 bases, and 3 bases had no gene match. The CDR3 extends over 13 amino acids. The CDR3 DNA is TGCAGTGCTAATCGGGACAGCTCCTACGAGCAGTACTTC. Translation: CSANRDSSYEQYF.

Ten or more counts support this clonotype. V and J are TRBV28 and TRBJ2-3, with TRBD1 identical over 8 bases. After removal of 5 bases from V and 5 bases from J, the junction contained 6 bases not matched to a gene. The CDR3 contains 14 residues. CDR1 and CDR2 (germline): MDHEN, SYDVKM. The CDR3 protein is CASSRQGIEDTQYF. DNA for the CDR3: TGTGCCAGCAGTCGACAGGGGATAGAAGATACGCAGTATTTT.